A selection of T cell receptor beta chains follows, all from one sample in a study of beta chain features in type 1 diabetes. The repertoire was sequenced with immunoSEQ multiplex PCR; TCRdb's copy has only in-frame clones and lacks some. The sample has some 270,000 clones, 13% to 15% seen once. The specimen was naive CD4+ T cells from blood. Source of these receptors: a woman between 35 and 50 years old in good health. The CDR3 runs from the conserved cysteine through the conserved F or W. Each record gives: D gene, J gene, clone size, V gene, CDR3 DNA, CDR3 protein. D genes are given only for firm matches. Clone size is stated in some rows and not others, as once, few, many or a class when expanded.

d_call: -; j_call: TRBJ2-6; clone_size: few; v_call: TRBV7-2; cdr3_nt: TGTGCCAGCAGCTCGTCGGGGTCTGGGGCCAACGTCCTGACTTTC; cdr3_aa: CASSSSGSGANVLTF
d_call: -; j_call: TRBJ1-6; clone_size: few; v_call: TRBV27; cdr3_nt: TGTGCCAGCAGTTTAGTTGCAGATTATAATTCACCCCTCCACTTT; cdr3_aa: CASSLVADYNSPLHF
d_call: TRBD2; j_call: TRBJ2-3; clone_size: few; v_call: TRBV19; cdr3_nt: TGTGCCAGCAGTATTTTACTCGCTAGCGGAGATACGCAGTATTTT; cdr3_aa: CASSILLASGDTQYF
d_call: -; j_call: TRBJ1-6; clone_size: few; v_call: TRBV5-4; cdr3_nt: TGTGCCAGCAGCTTCAAGGCCCAGGGAACCTCCTATAATTCACCCCTCCACTTT; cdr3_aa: CASSFKAQGTSYNSPLHF
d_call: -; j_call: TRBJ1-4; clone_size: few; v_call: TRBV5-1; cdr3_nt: TGCGCCAGCAGCTTTGGCGGTGCAACTAATGAAAAACTGTTTTTT; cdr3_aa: CASSFGGATNEKLFF
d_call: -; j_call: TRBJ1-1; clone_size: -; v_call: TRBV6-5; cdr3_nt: TGTGCCAGCAGCCCCTCTACAGGGATGAACACTGAAGCTTTCTTT; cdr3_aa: CASSPSTGMNTEAFF
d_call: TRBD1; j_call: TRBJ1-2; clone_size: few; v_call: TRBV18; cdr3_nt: TGTGCCAGCTCACCACTCGACAGGGGGCAGAGGGGCTATGGCTACACCTTC; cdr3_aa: CASSPLDRGQRGYGYTF
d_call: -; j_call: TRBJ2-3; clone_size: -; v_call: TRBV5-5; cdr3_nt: TGTGCCAGCAGCTTGAGACTAGAGGGCACAGATACGCAGTATTTT; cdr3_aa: CASSLRLEGTDTQYF
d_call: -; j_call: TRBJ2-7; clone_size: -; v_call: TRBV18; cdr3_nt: TGTGCCAGCTCACCACTGGACAGTGGGGAGCAGTACTTC; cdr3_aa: CASSPLDSGEQYF
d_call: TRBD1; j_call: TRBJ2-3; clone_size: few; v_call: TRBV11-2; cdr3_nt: TGTGCCAGCAGCGCCCGGGACAGGGACACAGATACGCAGTATTTT; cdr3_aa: CASSARDRDTDTQYF
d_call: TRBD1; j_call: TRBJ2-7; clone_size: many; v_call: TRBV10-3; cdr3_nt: TGTGCCATCAGTGGGGGACAGGGACGGCTCCACGAGCAGTACTTC; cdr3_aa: CAISGGQGRLHEQYF
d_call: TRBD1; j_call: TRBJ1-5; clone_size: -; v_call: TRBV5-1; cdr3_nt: TGCGCCAGCAGCTGGAATGGACAGGGTAATCAGCCCCAGCATTTT; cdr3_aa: CASSWNGQGNQPQHF
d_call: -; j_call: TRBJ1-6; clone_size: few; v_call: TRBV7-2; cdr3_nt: TGTGCCAGCAGCCTCAGCCTCTTAGGAGGTTCACCCCTCCACTTT; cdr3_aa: CASSLSLLGGSPLHF
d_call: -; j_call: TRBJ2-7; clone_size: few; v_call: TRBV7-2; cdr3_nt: TGTGCCAGCCGCGGCGTTGGCGGGGCCTACGAGCAGTACTTC; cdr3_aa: CASRGVGGAYEQYF
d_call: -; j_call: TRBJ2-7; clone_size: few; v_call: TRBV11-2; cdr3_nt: TGTGCCAGCAGCTTAGGGCCAAGGGGGTTCTACGAGCAGTACTTC; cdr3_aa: CASSLGPRGFYEQYF
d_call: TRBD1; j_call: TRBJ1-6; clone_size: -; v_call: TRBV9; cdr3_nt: TGTGCCAGCAGCGCGACAGGGGTCGGGCCTGAGTCACCCCTCCACTTT; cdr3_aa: CASSATGVGPESPLHF
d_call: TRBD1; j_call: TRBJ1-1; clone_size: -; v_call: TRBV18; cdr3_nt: TGTGCCAGCTCCCGACTTGAAGGGGGCGCGGGAACTGAAGCTTTCTTT; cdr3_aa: CASSRLEGGAGTEAFF
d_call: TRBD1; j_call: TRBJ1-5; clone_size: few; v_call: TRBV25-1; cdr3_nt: TGTGCCAGCAGCGCCTCACAGGGGGGTCTAGAGCCCCAGCATTTT; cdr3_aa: CASSASQGGLEPQHF
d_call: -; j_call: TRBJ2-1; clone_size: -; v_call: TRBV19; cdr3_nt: TGTGCCAGTAGTATGAGAGGCACCGGATTCAATGAGCAGTTCTTC; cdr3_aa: CASSMRGTGFNEQFF
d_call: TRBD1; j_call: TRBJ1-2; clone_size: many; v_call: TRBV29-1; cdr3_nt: TGCAGCGTTGTCGACAGGGTCTATGGCTACACCTTC; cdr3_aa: CSVVDRVYGYTF
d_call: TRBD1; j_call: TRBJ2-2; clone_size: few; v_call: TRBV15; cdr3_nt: TGTGCCACCAGCAGTGTGGGGACAGGGGCCCACACCGGGGAGCTGTTTTTT; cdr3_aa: CATSSVGTGAHTGELFF
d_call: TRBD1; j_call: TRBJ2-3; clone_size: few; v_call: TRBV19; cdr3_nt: TGTGCCAGTAGTATGGCGGGTCCAGGGGGCGCAGATACGCAGTATTTT; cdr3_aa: CASSMAGPGGADTQYF
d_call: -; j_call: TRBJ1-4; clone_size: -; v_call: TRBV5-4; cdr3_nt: TGTGCCAGCAGCTTTCGGGTGTCTAATGAAAAACTGTTTTTT; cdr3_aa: CASSFRVSNEKLFF
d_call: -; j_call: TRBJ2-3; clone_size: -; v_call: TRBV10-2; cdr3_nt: TGCGCCAGCAGTGAAACGGTCCAGGGTACGCAGTATTTT; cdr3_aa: CASSETVQGTQYF
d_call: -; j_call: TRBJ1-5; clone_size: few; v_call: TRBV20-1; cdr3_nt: TGCAGTGCCGGTCAGCCCCAGCATTTT; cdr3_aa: CSAGQPQHF
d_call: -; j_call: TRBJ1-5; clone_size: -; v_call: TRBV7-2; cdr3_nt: TGTGCCAGCAGCTACTTGGCAGGGAACAATCAGCCCCAGCATTTT; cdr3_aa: CASSYLAGNNQPQHF
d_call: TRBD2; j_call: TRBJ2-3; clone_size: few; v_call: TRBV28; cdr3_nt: TGTGCCAGCAGTCGAGGAGAGACTAGCGGGGGACGCCCCACAGATACGCAGTATTTT; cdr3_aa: CASSRGETSGGRPTDTQYF
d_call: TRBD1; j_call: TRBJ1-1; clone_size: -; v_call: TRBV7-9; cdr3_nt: TGTGCCAGCGGCCATGAGGGACAGGGTAACACTGAAGCTTTCTTT; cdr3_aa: CASGHEGQGNTEAFF
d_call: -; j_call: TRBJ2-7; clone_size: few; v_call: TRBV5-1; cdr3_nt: TGCGCCAGCAGCTCCGGGATCAACGAGCAGTACTTC; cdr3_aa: CASSSGINEQYF
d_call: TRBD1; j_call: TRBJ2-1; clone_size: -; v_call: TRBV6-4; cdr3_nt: TGTGCCAGCAGTCCCGGGACAGGGCTCAATGAGCAGTTCTTC; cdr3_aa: CASSPGTGLNEQFF
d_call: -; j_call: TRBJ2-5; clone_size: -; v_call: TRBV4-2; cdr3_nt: TGTGCCAGCAGCCAAGATGGGGCAGACCAAGAGACCCAGTACTTC; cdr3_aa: CASSQDGADQETQYF
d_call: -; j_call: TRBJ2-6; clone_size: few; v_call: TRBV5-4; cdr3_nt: TGTGCCATCGGCGCAGGGGGGAAGTCTGGGGCCAACGTCCTGACTTTC; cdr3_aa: CAIGAGGKSGANVLTF
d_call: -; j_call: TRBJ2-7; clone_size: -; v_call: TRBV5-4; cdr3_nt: TGTGCCAGCACCCGGTTTGCCTCCTACGAGCAGTACTTC; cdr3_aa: CASTRFASYEQYF
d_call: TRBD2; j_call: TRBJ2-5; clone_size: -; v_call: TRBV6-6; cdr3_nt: TGTGCCACCACTCTGGCGGGGGGCCGCATCGGGACCCAGTACTTC; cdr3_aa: CATTLAGGRIGTQYF
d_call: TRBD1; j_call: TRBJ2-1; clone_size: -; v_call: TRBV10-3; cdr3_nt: TGTGCCATCACCGCACAGGGGGAAAGGGGCAATGAGCAGTTCTTC; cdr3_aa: CAITAQGERGNEQFF
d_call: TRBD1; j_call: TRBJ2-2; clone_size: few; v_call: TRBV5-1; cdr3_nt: TGCGCCAGCAGTACAGGGGGCTTAGGTGCCTCCGGGGAGCTGTTTTTT; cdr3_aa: CASSTGGLGASGELFF